This T cell receptor (beta chain) was obtained from a study of cytomegalovirus exposure and HLA in healthy donors. Primers: 60 Vbeta forward and 13 Jbeta reverse. TCRdb keeps only in-frame clones here, not all; method: immunoSEQ multiplex PCR. This sample carries approximately 160,000 clones, 75% to 85% of them seen once, and the ten largest clones take less than 1.5%. V was shortened by 6 bases and J by 2 bases, with 13 bases between the two germline ends. The CDR3 has 15 amino acids. Per the germline V gene, CDR1 is SEHNR and CDR2 is FQNEAQ (reference sequence). V usage is TRBV7-9 and J usage is TRBJ2-2; a weak D match, TRBD2 (5 bases). Sequencing input: PBMCs. The receptor was isolated from a woman aged 25 to 45 in good health and CMV-seropositive. The CDR3 here is CASSDTGINTGELFF. The CDR3 nucleotides are TGTGCCAGCAGTGATACGGGGATCAACACCGGGGAGCTGTTTTTT.